Here is one TCR beta chain with its context. The repertoire was sequenced with immunoSEQ multiplex PCR; TCRdb's copy has only in-frame clones and lacks some. Of roughly 57,000 clones listed, around nine tenths are singletons. The data belong to a study of early stage breast cancer tumors. Trimming shortened V by 3 bases and J by 4 bases, and 15 bases separated the two germline ends. The CDR3 contains 15 residues. The germline V gene encodes CDR1 MNHEY and CDR2 SMNVEV (reference sequence). The sequenced sample was blood. The chain links TRBV27 to TRBJ1-1; possible D gene TRBD1, 6 bases. The receptor was isolated from an older person with breast cancer. This CDR3 is CASSFDRTSFTEAFF. In DNA form, the CDR3 reads TGTGCCAGCAGTTTTGACAGGACCTCATTCACTGAAGCTTTCTTT.